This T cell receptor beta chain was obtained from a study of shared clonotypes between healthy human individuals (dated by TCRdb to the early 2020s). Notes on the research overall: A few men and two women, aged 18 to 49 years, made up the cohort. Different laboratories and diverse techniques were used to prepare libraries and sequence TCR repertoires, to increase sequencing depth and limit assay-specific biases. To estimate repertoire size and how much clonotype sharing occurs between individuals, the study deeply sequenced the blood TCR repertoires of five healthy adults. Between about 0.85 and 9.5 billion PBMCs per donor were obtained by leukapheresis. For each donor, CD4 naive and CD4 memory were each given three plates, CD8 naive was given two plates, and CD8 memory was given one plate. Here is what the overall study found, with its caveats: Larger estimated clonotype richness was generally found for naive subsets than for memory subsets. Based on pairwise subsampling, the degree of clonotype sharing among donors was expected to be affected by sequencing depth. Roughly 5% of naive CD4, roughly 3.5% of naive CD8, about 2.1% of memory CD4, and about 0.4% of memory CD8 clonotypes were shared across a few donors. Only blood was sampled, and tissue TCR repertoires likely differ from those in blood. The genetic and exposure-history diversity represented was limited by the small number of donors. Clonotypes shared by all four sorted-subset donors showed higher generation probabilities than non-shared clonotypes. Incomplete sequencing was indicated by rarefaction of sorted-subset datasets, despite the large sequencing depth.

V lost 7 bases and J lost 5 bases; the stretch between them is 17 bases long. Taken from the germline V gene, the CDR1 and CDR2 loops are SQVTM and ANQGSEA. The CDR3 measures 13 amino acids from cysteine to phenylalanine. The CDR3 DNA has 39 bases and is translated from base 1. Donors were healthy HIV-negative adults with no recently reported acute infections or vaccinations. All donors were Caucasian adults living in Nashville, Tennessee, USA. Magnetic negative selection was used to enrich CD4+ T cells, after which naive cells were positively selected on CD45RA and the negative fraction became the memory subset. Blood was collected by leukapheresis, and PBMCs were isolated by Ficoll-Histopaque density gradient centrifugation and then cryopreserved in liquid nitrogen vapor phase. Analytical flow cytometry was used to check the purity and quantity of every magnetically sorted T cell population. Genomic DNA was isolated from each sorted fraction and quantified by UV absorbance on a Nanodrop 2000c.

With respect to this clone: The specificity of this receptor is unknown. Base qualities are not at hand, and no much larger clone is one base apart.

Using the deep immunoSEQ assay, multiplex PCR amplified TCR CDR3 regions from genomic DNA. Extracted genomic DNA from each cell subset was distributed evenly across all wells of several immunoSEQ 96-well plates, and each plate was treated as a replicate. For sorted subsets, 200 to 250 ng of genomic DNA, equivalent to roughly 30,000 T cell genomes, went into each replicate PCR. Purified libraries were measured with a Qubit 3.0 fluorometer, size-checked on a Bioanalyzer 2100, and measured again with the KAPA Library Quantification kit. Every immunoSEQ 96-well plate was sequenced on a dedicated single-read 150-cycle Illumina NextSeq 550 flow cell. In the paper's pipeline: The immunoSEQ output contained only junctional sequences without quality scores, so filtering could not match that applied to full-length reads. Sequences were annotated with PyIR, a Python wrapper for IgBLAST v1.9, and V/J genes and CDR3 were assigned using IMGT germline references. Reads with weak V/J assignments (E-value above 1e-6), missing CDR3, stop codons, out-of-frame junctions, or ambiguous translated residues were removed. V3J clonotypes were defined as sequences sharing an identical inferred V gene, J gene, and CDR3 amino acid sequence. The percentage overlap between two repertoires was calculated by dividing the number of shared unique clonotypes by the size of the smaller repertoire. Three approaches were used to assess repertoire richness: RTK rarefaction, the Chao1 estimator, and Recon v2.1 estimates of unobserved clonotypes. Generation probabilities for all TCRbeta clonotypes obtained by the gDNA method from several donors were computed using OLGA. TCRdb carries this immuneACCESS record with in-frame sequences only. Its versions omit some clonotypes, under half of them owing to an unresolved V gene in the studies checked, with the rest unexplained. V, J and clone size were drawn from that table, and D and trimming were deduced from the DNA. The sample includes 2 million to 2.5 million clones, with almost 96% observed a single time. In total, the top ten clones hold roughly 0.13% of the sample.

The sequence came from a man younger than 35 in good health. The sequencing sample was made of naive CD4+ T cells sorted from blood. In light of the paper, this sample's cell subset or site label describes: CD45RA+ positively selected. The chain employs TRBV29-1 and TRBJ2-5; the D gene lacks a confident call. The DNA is TGCAGCGACCTAGGTTCTCTGGGGGAGACCCAGTACTTC. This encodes CSDLGSLGETQYF.